This TCR beta chain appears in the sequencing data of a study of blood T cell repertoires in COVID-19. Study background: Samples representing acute and convalescent COVID-19 were sourced from the United States, Italy and Spain. In each case, the material was cDNA or gDNA derived from T cells, B-cell-depleted T cells, or PBMCs.

Authors' methods: Nucleated cell counts were estimated from reference gene primer amplification. Assay used: immunoSEQ multiplex PCR; TCRdb lists only in-frame clones, some missing. V, J and clone size are taken as reported in that table, and D and trimming were inferred from the DNA itself. The sample contains approximately 150,000 clones, 80% to 90% of which appear only once. V gave up 2 bases and J gave up 3 bases, with 10 bases separating them. Germline CDR1 reads ENHRY; CDR2 reads SYGVKD. CDR3 length: 14 residues. What was sequenced was peripheral blood. This chain links TRBV10-3 with TRBJ1-1; D perhaps matches TRBD1 (6 bases). The receptor comes from a woman in her forties or fifties with active or convalescent COVID-19. The CDR3 is CAISEDRTHTEAFF. The CDR3 DNA reads as TGTGCCATCAGTGAGGACAGGACGCACACTGAAGCTTTCTTT.